The following is a T cell receptor (beta chain) sequence with its context. V lost 5 bases, J lost 5 bases, and 6 bases stayed unmatched. The CDR3 totals 14 residues. Looked up from germline, CDR1 is SGHRS and CDR2 is YFSETQ. These data come from a study of blood T cell repertoires in COVID-19. About the research overall: Some COVID-19 samples were acute and others convalescent; all came from the United States, Italy and Spain.

Authors' data handling: Counts of nucleated cells, estimated from reference gene primer amplification, were obtained. The table came from immunoSEQ multiplex PCR; TCRdb's copy has only in-frame clones and leaves some out. For V, J and clone size, that table is used; D and trimming come from the DNA. The sample shows roughly 79,000 clones, approximately 88% of them seen only once. The source of this sequence is a woman in her forties or fifties with acute or convalescent COVID-19. The chain joins TRBV5-1 to TRBJ2-7, with TRBD1 matching over 11 bases. The source material was peripheral blood. The CDR3 nucleotides read TGCGCCAGCAGTCAGGGACAGGGGGGGAACGAGCAGTACTTC. As protein: CASSQGQGGNEQYF.